These T cell receptor beta chains were read from a single sample in a study of cytomegalovirus exposure and HLA in healthy donors. Assay: immunoSEQ multiplex PCR; the TCRdb copy retains only in-frame clones and omits some. This sample yields tens of thousands of clones, of which roughly 80% are seen a single time; approximately 3.7% belongs to the top ten. The sequencing sample was made of PBMCs. The receptors originated from a man aged 25-45 years in good health and CMV-seronegative. The CDR3 runs from the conserved cysteine through the conserved F or W. The D gene is left open where the match is weak. Clone size, where shown, is once, few, many, or a class for clones that have expanded.

v_gene: TRBV7-9
abundance: .
d_gene: TRBD2
j_gene: TRBJ2-7
CDR3aa: CASSTFRVPIAGKEYEQYF
CDR3nt: TGTGCCAGCAGCACCTTCAGGGTCCCCATAGCGGGAAAGGAATACGAGCAGTACTTC

v_gene: TRBV6-6
abundance: .
d_gene: .
j_gene: TRBJ2-4
CDR3aa: CASSYDRTKNIQYF
CDR3nt: TGTGCCAGCAGTTACGACAGGACCAAAAACATTCAGTACTTC

v_gene: TRBV28
abundance: once
d_gene: .
j_gene: TRBJ1-2
CDR3aa: CASTGERFGYTF
CDR3nt: TGTGCCAGCACCGGAGAGAGATTCGGCTACACCTTC

v_gene: TRBV18
abundance: few
d_gene: .
j_gene: TRBJ1-4
CDR3aa: CASSPQVSLDSYEKLFF
CDR3nt: TGTGCCAGCTCACCACAAGTATCGTTGGACAGTTATGAAAAACTGTTTTTT

v_gene: TRBV6-5
abundance: .
d_gene: TRBD1
j_gene: TRBJ1-1
CDR3aa: CASRPADRGRTEAFF
CDR3nt: TGTGCCAGCAGGCCGGCAGACAGGGGGAGGACTGAAGCTTTCTTT

v_gene: TRBV19
abundance: once
d_gene: TRBD1
j_gene: TRBJ1-1
CDR3aa: CASSTRQGGTEAFF
CDR3nt: TGTGCCAGTAGTACCAGACAGGGGGGCACTGAAGCTTTCTTT

v_gene: TRBV6-1
abundance: few
d_gene: TRBD1
j_gene: TRBJ1-3
CDR3aa: CASSQQGATGNTIYF
CDR3nt: TGTGCCAGCAGTCAACAGGGGGCGACTGGAAACACCATATATTTT

v_gene: TRBV18
abundance: .
d_gene: TRBD1
j_gene: TRBJ1-6
CDR3aa: CASSPGTANSPLHF
CDR3nt: TGTGCCAGCTCACCAGGGACAGCTAATTCACCCCTCCACTTT

v_gene: TRBV27
abundance: .
d_gene: TRBD1
j_gene: TRBJ1-4
CDR3aa: CASSSTGGRLFF
CDR3nt: TGTGCCAGCAGTTCGACAGGGGGCAGGTTGTTTTTT

v_gene: TRBV7-9
abundance: .
d_gene: TRBD2
j_gene: TRBJ2-7
CDR3aa: CASSLGGMGRASYEQYF
CDR3nt: TGTGCCAGCAGCTTAGGGGGGATGGGGAGGGCGTCCTACGAGCAGTACTTC

v_gene: TRBV2
abundance: .
d_gene: .
j_gene: TRBJ2-5
CDR3aa: CASSTGQGGLETQYF
CDR3nt: TGTGCCAGCAGCACAGGACAGGGAGGGTTGGAGACCCAGTACTTC

v_gene: TRBV28
abundance: .
d_gene: TRBD1
j_gene: TRBJ2-2
CDR3aa: CASTGQGGNTGELFF
CDR3nt: TGTGCCAGCACTGGACAGGGAGGGAACACCGGGGAGCTGTTTTTT

v_gene: TRBV29-1
abundance: .
d_gene: TRBD1
j_gene: TRBJ1-1
CDR3aa: CSVERQGREAFF
CDR3nt: TGCAGCGTTGAACGACAGGGACGTGAAGCTTTCTTT

v_gene: TRBV5-1
abundance: .
d_gene: .
j_gene: TRBJ1-3
CDR3aa: CASSPLSGSGNTIYF
CDR3nt: TGCGCCAGCAGCCCCCTTAGCGGATCTGGAAACACCATATATTTT

v_gene: TRBV10-3
abundance: .
d_gene: TRBD1
j_gene: TRBJ1-3
CDR3aa: CAILGQTHSGNTIYF
CDR3nt: TGTGCCATTCTGGGACAGACTCACTCTGGAAACACCATATATTTT

v_gene: TRBV7-2
abundance: few
d_gene: TRBD1
j_gene: TRBJ2-7
CDR3aa: CASSTGGSYEQYF
CDR3nt: TGTGCCAGCAGCACAGGGGGTTCCTACGAGCAGTACTTC

v_gene: TRBV7-2
abundance: .
d_gene: .
j_gene: TRBJ1-1
CDR3aa: CASSLADGGEAFF
CDR3nt: TGTGCCAGCAGCTTAGCTGATGGGGGCGAAGCTTTCTTT

v_gene: TRBV6-5
abundance: .
d_gene: .
j_gene: TRBJ1-6
CDR3aa: CASRGQWSPLHF
CDR3nt: TGTGCCAGCAGAGGACAGTGGTCACCCCTCCACTTT

v_gene: TRBV28
abundance: .
d_gene: TRBD2
j_gene: TRBJ2-7
CDR3aa: CASSLSPLTSGASYEQYF
CDR3nt: TGTGCCAGCAGTTTATCCCCTCTTACTAGCGGGGCCTCCTACGAGCAGTACTTC

v_gene: TRBV5-1
abundance: .
d_gene: .
j_gene: TRBJ1-1
CDR3aa: CASSLDGWGMNTEAFF
CDR3nt: TGCGCCAGCAGCTTGGATGGGTGGGGCATGAACACTGAAGCTTTCTTT

v_gene: TRBV28
abundance: few
d_gene: .
j_gene: TRBJ1-5
CDR3aa: CASRGSSNQPQHF
CDR3nt: TGTGCCAGCCGGGGTTCTAGCAATCAGCCCCAGCATTTT

v_gene: TRBV7-2
abundance: .
d_gene: TRBD2
j_gene: TRBJ2-1
CDR3aa: CASSFLSGSDNNEQFF
CDR3nt: TGTGCCAGCAGCTTTCTTAGCGGGAGTGATAACAATGAGCAGTTCTTC

v_gene: TRBV7-6
abundance: .
d_gene: .
j_gene: TRBJ2-3
CDR3aa: CASSLTPSGPPYTQYF
CDR3nt: TGTGCCAGCAGCTTAACGCCGAGCGGGCCCCCCTATACGCAGTATTTT

v_gene: TRBV5-1
abundance: .
d_gene: .
j_gene: TRBJ2-5
CDR3aa: CASSLGNLLQETQYF
CDR3nt: TGCGCCAGCAGCTTGGGAAACCTTCTACAAGAGACCCAGTACTTC

v_gene: TRBV29-1
abundance: .
d_gene: .
j_gene: TRBJ2-5
CDR3aa: CSVDSGAVETQYF
CDR3nt: TGCAGCGTTGACTCAGGGGCGGTAGAGACCCAGTACTTC

v_gene: TRBV28
abundance: .
d_gene: TRBD2
j_gene: TRBJ2-1
CDR3aa: CASSSSLAGFSLNEQFF
CDR3nt: TGTGCCAGCAGTAGTTCACTAGCGGGCTTTTCTCTCAATGAGCAGTTCTTC

v_gene: TRBV7-9
abundance: .
d_gene: TRBD2
j_gene: TRBJ2-7
CDR3aa: CSSSFTWLYSGRESYEQYF
CDR3nt: TGTTCCAGCAGCTTCACGTGGCTGTATAGCGGGAGGGAGTCGTACGAGCAGTACTTC

v_gene: TRBV18
abundance: few
d_gene: .
j_gene: TRBJ1-5
CDR3aa: CASSLQDRNQPQHF
CDR3nt: TGTGCCAGCTCACTACAGGACAGAAATCAGCCCCAGCATTTT